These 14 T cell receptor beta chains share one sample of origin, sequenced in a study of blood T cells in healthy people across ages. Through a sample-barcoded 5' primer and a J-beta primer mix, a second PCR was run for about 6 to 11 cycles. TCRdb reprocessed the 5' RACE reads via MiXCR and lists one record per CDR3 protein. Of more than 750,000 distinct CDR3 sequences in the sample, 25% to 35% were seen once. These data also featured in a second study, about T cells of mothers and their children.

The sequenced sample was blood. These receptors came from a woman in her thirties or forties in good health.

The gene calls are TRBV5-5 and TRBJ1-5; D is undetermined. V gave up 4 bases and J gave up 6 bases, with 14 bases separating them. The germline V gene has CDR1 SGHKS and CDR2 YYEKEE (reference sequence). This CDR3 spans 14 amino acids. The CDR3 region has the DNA TGTGCCAGCAGCCCGCAGAACCCCCGTCAGCCCCAGCATTTT. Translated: CASSPQNPRQPQHF.

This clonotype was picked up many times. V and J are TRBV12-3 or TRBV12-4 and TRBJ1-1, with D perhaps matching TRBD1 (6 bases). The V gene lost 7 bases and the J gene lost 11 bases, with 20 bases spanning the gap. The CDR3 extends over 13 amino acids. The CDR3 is CASIPPRGSSAFF. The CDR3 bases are TGTGCCAGCATTCCCCCCAGGGGTAGTAGCGCTTTCTTT.

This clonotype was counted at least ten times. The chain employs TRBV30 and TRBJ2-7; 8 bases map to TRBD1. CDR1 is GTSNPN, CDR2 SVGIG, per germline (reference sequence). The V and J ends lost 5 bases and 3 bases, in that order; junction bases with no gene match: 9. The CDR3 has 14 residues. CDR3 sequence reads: CAWATGTGFYEQYF. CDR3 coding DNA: TGTGCCTGGGCAACCGGGACAGGTTTCTACGAGCAGTACTTC.

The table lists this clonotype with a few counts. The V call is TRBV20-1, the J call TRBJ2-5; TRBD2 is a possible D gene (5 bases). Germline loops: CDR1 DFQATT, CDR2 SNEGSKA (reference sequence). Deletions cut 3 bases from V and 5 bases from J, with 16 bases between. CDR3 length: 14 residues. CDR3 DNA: TGCAGTGCTAGTAAACAGATCAGGAGGGAGACCCAGTACTTC. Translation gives CSASKQIRRETQYF.

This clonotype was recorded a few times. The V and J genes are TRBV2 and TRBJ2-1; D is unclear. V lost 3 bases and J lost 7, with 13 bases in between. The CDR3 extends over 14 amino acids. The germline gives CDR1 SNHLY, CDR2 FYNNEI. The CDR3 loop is CASSDVISSNEQFF. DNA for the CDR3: TGTGCCAGCAGTGATGTTATTAGTAGTAATGAGCAGTTCTTC.

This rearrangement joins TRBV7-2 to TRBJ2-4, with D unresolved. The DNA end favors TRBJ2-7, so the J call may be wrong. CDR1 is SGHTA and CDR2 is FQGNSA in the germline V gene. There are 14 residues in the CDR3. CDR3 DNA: TGTGCCAGCAGCTTAGGACTGATCTCCTACGAGCAGTACTTC. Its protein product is CASSLGLISYEQYF.

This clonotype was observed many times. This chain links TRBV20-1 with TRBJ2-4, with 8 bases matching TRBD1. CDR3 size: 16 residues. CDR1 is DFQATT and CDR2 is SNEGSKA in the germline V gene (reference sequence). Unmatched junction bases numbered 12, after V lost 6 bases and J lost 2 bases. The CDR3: CSAVTGQVFTKNIQYF. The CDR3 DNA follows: TGCAGTGCCGTTACGGGACAGGTCTTCACCAAAAACATTCAGTACTTC.

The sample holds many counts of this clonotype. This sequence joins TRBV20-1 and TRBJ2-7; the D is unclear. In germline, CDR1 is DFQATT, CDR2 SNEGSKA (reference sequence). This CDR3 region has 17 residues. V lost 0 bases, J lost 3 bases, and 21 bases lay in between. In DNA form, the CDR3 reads TGCAGTGCTAGAGACCCAGGTCTGGTGTGGGGTTTCTACGAGCAGTACTTC. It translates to CSARDPGLVWGFYEQYF.

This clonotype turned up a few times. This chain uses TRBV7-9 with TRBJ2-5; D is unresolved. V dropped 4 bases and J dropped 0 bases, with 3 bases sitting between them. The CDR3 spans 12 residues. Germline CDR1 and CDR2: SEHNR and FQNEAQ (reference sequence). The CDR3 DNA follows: TGTGCCAGCAGCTGGTACCAAGAGACCCAGTACTTC. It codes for CASSWYQETQYF.

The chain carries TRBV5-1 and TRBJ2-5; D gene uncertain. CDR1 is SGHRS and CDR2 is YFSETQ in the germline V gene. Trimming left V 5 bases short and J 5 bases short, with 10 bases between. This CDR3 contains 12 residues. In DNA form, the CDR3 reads TGCGCCAGCAGGGGATTGGGGGAGACCCAGTACTTC. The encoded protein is CASRGLGETQYF.

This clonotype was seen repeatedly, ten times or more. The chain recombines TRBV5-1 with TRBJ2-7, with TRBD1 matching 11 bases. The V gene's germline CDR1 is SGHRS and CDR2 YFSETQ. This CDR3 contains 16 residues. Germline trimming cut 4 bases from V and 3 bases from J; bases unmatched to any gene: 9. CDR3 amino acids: CASSPNPGQGVYEQYF. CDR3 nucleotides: TGCGCCAGCAGCCCAAACCCGGGACAGGGGGTCTACGAGCAGTACTTC.

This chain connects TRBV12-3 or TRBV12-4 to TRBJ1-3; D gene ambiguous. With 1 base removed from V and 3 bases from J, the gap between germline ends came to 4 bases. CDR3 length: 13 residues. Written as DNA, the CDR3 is TGTGCCAGCAGTTTAGTCCGTGGAAACACCATATATTTT. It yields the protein CASSLVRGNTIYF.

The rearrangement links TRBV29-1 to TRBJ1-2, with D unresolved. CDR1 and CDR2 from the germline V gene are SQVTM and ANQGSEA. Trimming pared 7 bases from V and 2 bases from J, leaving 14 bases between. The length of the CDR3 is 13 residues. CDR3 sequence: CSAGGGSNYGYTF. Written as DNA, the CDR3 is TGCAGCGCTGGAGGCGGATCGAACTATGGCTACACCTTC. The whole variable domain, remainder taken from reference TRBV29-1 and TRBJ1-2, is SAVISQKPSRDICQRGTSLTIQCQVDSQVTMMFWYRQQPGQSLTLIATANQGSEATYESGFVIDKFPISRPNLTFSTLTVSNMSPEDSSIYLCSAGGGSNYGYTFGSGTRLTVV.

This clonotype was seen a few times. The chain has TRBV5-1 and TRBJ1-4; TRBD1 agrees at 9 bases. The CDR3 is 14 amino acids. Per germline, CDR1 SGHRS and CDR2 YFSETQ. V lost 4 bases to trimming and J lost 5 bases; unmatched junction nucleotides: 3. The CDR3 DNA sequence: TGCGCCAGCAGCGTGGGACAGGGAAATGAAAAACTGTTTTTT. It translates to CASSVGQGNEKLFF.